The 29 T cell receptor beta chains below come from one sample, sequenced in a study of T cell repertoires in cytomegalovirus infection. TCRdb redid the calling of the reads with MiXCR, one entry per CDR3 protein. This sample has under 150,000 distinct CDR3 sequences, with under 30% found just once. Their antigens are not known. The source material was PBMCs, sequenced either directly or after in vitro stimulation (not recorded which). The receptors were gathered from a human donor in good health (CMV status not recorded). Some clones in this sample may be carry-over from other donors' samples.

This clonotype has more than one count but fewer than ten. The chain couples TRBV7-2 to TRBJ1-1, with 8 bases lining up with TRBD1. CDR1 SGHTA and CDR2 FQGNSA come from the germline V gene. The CDR3 is made up of 15 amino acids. V trimming: 1 base; J trimming: 4 bases; junction bases outside the gene matches: 5. The CDR3 DNA reads TGTGCCAGCAGCTTAGGATTAACAGGGGGCACTGAAGCTTTCTTT. This sequence encodes CASSLGLTGGTEAFF.

This clonotype was found many times. The V gene is TRBV11-2, the J gene TRBJ2-7; 9 nucleotides match TRBD1. The CDR3 runs 15 residues. The germline CDR1 and CDR2 sequences are SGHAT and FQNNGV. The ends lost 5 bases at V and 5 bases at J; junction bases unmatched: 10. This CDR3 reads CASSAWTGADNEQYV. In DNA, the CDR3 is TGTGCCAGCAGCGCATGGACAGGGGCAGACAACGAGCAGTACGTC.

This clonotype has more than one count but fewer than ten. V usage is TRBV18 and J usage is TRBJ2-7; TRBD1 agrees at 11 bases. This CDR3 comprises 15 residues. V lost 5 bases, J lost 0 bases, and 3 bases stayed unmatched. CDR1 is KGHSH and CDR2 is LQKENI in the germline V gene. The CDR3 region has the DNA TGTGCCAGCTCAGGACAGGGGGCTACCTCCTACGAGCAGTACTTC. Its translation is CASSGQGATSYEQYF.

In this sample, this clonotype turned up a few times. This rearrangement joins TRBV6-2 or TRBV6-3 to TRBJ2-7, with TRBD1 as a possible D gene (6 bases). This CDR3 has 14 amino acids. The V gene lost 6 bases and the J gene lost 5 bases, with 17 bases spanning the gap. Germline V gene data show CDR1 as MNHEY and CDR2 as SVGEGT. The CDR3 here is CASSQTGPPHEQYF. The CDR3 nucleotides read TGTGCCAGCAGCCAGACAGGACCTCCCCACGAGCAGTACTTC.

There are a few counts of this clonotype. The CDR3 loop reads CASRKTGGSYEQYF. CDR3 sequence (DNA): TGTGCCAGCAGGAAGACGGGGGGCTCCTACGAGCAGTACTTC. This sequence joins TRBV6-2 or TRBV6-3 and TRBJ2-7; 7 nucleotides line up with TRBD2. Germline loops: CDR1 MNHEY, CDR2 SVGEGT. The V gene end was trimmed by 6 bases and the J gene end by 0 bases; junction bases not matched to a gene: 5. This CDR3 region has 14 residues.

The chain uses TRBV7-2 and TRBJ2-5, with D perhaps TRBD2 (5 bases). The CDR3 covers 15 residues. The V gene lost 1 base and the J gene lost 1 base, with 10 bases spanning the gap. The germline V gene encodes CDR1 SGHTA and CDR2 FQGNSA. CDR3 bases: TGTGCCAGCAGCTTAGTAGCGACACTCCAAGAGACCCAGTACTTC. Residues: CASSLVATLQETQYF. The whole variable domain, filled in from reference TRBV7-2 and TRBJ2-5, reads GAGVSQSPSNKVTEKGKDVELRCDPISGHTALYWYRQSLGQGLEFLIYFQGNSAPDKSGLPSDRFSAERTGGSVSTLTIQRTQQEDSAVYLCASSLVATLQETQYFGPGTRLLVL.

The chain combines TRBV28 with TRBJ1-5; D is unclear. Germline values: CDR1 MDHEN, CDR2 SYDVKM. V dropped 10 bases and J dropped 0 bases, with 13 bases sitting between them. The CDR3 is 14 amino acids. CDR3 bases: TGTGCCATTATTGGGCTTAATAGCAATCAGCCCCAGCATTTT. Its translation: CAIIGLNSNQPQHF.

This clonotype has ten or more counts. This chain joins TRBV7-2 and TRBJ2-1; the D gene is possibly TRBD1 (6 bases). This CDR3 comprises 16 residues. Trimming shortened V by 6 bases and J by 10 bases, and 25 bases separated the two germline ends. Per the germline V gene, CDR1 is SGHTA and CDR2 is FQGNSA. CDR3 sequence (DNA): TGTGCCAGCAGTATACACAGACAGGTACCACAGGAGGAGCAGTTCTTC. Translated: CASSIHRQVPQEEQFF.

The table lists this clonotype with many counts. V is TRBV19 and J is TRBJ2-6, with D maybe TRBD1 (6 bases). The CDR3 is made up of 16 amino acids. The V gene lost 4 bases and the J gene lost 2 bases, with 12 bases spanning the gap. Germline lookup yields CDR1 LNHDA and CDR2 SQIVND (reference sequence). The CDR3 DNA follows: TGTGCCAGTAGTACCCTGACAGGTGCTGGGGCCAACGTCCTGACTTTC. Translating it yields CASSTLTGAGANVLTF.

This clonotype appeared a few times. The chain uses TRBV6-1 and TRBJ2-7; 7 bases are a match to TRBD1. The CDR3 runs 13 residues. Germline V gene data show CDR1 as MNHNS and CDR2 as SASEGT. Trimming at V came to 6 bases and at J to 3 bases, leaving 5 bases not matched to a gene. CDR3 in DNA: TGTGCCAGCAGCGCGACAGGGATCTACGAGCAGTACTTC. Its protein product is CASSATGIYEQYF.

This clonotype has more than one count but fewer than ten. The chain recombines TRBV20-1 with TRBJ2-3; D is possibly TRBD2 (5 bases). The V end lost 0 bases, the J end lost 6 bases, and 19 bases lay between the germline ends. Germline V gene lookup returns CDR1 DFQATT and CDR2 SNEGSKA (reference sequence). CDR3 length: 16 residues. The CDR3 reads CSARDHGSARADTQYF. The CDR3 bases are TGCAGTGCTAGAGATCATGGTAGCGCCCGGGCTGATACGCAGTATTTT.

This clonotype was observed at least ten times. This sequence joins TRBV5-1 and TRBJ1-2; TRBD1 might be the D (6 bases). The length of the CDR3 is 15 residues. The V end was cut by 4 bases, the J end by 4 bases, with 17 bases between. The germline V gene encodes CDR1 SGHRS and CDR2 YFSETQ. CDR3 loop: CASSPAGGQGYGYTF. DNA for the CDR3: TGCGCCAGCAGCCCAGCGGGGGGGCAGGGCTATGGCTACACCTTC. Full variable domain (remainder filled in from reference TRBV5-1 and TRBJ1-2): KAGVTQTPRYLIKTRGQQVTLSCSPISGHRSVSWYQQTPGQGLQFLFEYFSETQRNKGNFPGRFSGRQFSNSRSEMNVSTLELGDSALYLCASSPAGGQGYGYTFGSGTRLTVV.

This clonotype was seen ten or more times. The chain is built from TRBV7-2 and TRBJ1-4, with 10 nucleotides matching TRBD1. V trimming: 5 bases; J trimming: 7 bases; junction bases outside the gene matches: 10. The CDR3 spans 16 residues. Germline assignment: CDR1 SGHTA and CDR2 FQGNSA. DNA of the CDR3: TGTGCCAGCAGCAACAGACCGGGACAGGGGACTGAAAAACTGTTTTTT. Its protein is CASSNRPGQGTEKLFF.

This clonotype was observed a handful of times. The rearrangement links TRBV12-3 or TRBV12-4 to TRBJ1-1; maybe TRBD1 (5 bases). Trimming stripped 1 base from V and 1 base from J, with 7 bases between. This CDR3 region has 14 residues. CDR3 nucleotides: TGTGCCAGCAGTTTAGAGGGGACGAACACTGAAGCTTTCTTT. Its translation is CASSLEGTNTEAFF.

The chain combines TRBV20-1 with TRBJ2-5; D is possibly TRBD2 (5 bases). CDR1 is DFQATT and CDR2 is SNEGSKA in the germline V gene (reference sequence). V dropped 0 bases and J dropped 2 bases, with 16 bases sitting between them. The CDR3 length is 16 residues. This chain's CDR3 is CSARDQARGAQETQYF. In DNA form, the CDR3 reads TGCAGTGCTAGAGATCAAGCTCGGGGAGCGCAAGAGACCCAGTACTTC.

This clonotype came up many times. V is TRBV7-2 and J is TRBJ1-2; the D is unclear. The CDR3 has 12 residues. V shed 4 bases and J shed 9 bases, with 12 bases lying between them. Germline CDR1 SGHTA, CDR2 FQGNSA. The CDR3 coding sequence is TGTGCCAGCAGCTCCAACCCCCGCCGCTACACCTTC. It specifies CASSSNPRRYTF.

This clonotype was observed many times. The V and J genes are TRBV30 and TRBJ1-1, with a tentative D call TRBD1 (5 bases). CDR1 GTSNPN and CDR2 SVGIG come from the germline V gene (reference sequence). The CDR3 sequence is 14 residues long. V was cut by 2 bases and J by 4 bases, with 14 bases left in between. The CDR3 DNA sequence: TGTGCCTGGAGTTGGGATGCTGGGACCACTGAAGCTTTCTTT. Protein product: CAWSWDAGTTEAFF. The full variable domain, rest sourced from reference TRBV30 and TRBJ1-1, is SQTIHQWPATLVQPVGSPLSLECTVEGTSNPNLYWYRQAAGRGLQLLFYSVGIGQISSEVPQNLSASRPQDRQFILSSKKLLLSDSGFYLCAWSWDAGTTEAFFGQGTRLTVV.

The rearrangement joins TRBV29-1 to TRBJ2-1; 7 bases map to TRBD2. The germline V gene has CDR1 SQVTM and CDR2 ANQGSEA. The CDR3 runs 12 residues. Trimming took 7 bases from V and 10 from J; bases not matched to a gene: 10. DNA for the CDR3: TGCAGCGCCTGGACTAGTCTGGAGGAGCAGTTCTTC. Translation: CSAWTSLEEQFF.

As DNA, the CDR3 is TGTGCCAGCAGCTCGGTCCCGGGACTAGCGCATTCCCCTTCGCAGTATTTT. This codes for CASSSVPGLAHSPSQYF. V gene TRBV7-2 combines with J gene TRBJ2-3; 10 nucleotides match TRBD2. CDR1 SGHTA and CDR2 FQGNSA come from the germline V gene. The CDR3 has 17 amino acids. The V segment lost 4 bases and the J segment 10 bases; nucleotides outside the gene matches: 17.

This clonotype occurred a few times. The chain employs TRBV28 and TRBJ2-1; D ambiguous. Trimming stripped 1 base from V and 9 bases from J, with 4 bases between. The germline V gene encodes CDR1 MDHEN and CDR2 SYDVKM. The CDR3 is 11 amino acids. CDR3: CASSLFTEQFF. The CDR3 coding sequence is TGTGCCAGCAGTTTATTTACTGAGCAGTTCTTC. Full variable domain (remainder filled in from reference TRBV28 and TRBJ2-1): DVKVTQSSRYLVKRTGEKVFLECVQDMDHENMFWYRQDPGLGLRLIYFSYDVKMKEKGDIPEGYSVSREKKERFSLILESASTNQTSMYLCASSLFTEQFFGPGTRLTVL.

This clonotype was recorded many times. The chain employs TRBV7-2 and TRBJ1-2, with no clear D. V was pared by 5 bases and J by 8 bases, with 12 bases between. The germline gives CDR1 SGHTA, CDR2 FQGNSA. This CDR3 contains 12 residues. CDR3 residues: CASSLEPEGYTF. The CDR3 region has the DNA TGTGCCAGCAGCCTCGAACCGGAAGGCTACACCTTC.

Comment on this clonotype: Just one base apart from a much larger clone, this may be a read error. The rearrangement links TRBV7-4 to TRBJ1-2; tentative D call: TRBD1 (6 bases). Germline assignment: CDR1 SGHVT and CDR2 SQSDAQ. This CDR3 has 16 amino acids. The CDR3: CASSLVGTNANYGYNF. The CDR3 DNA reads as TGTGCCAGCAGCTTAGTTGGGACAAACGCTAACTATGGCTACAACTTC.

A remark on this clonotype: A read error is possible here, since a much larger clone lies one base away. The rearrangement links TRBV7-2 to TRBJ1-1; TRBD1 is a possible D gene (6 bases). V was shortened by 1 base and J by 5 bases, with 14 bases between the two germline ends. In germline, CDR1 is SGHTA, CDR2 FQGNSA. The CDR3 runs 15 residues. The CDR3 region has the DNA TGTGCCAGCAGCTTAGGTCGACAGGTGCAGACTGAAGCTTTCTTT. Its protein is CASSLGRQVQTEAFF.

This clonotype showed up just a few times. This chain joins TRBV6-5 and TRBJ1-2; D remains ambiguous. V lost 5 bases to trimming and J lost 2 bases, with 9 bases between them. CDR1 MNHEY and CDR2 SVGAGI come from the germline V gene. The CDR3 extends over 13 amino acids. This chain's CDR3 is CASSPVENYGYTF. The CDR3 nucleotides read TGTGCCAGCAGTCCAGTAGAGAACTATGGCTACACCTTC.

Points on this clonotype: It may be a read error: a sequence one base away is much more abundant. The chain carries TRBV5-4 and TRBJ2-1; the D is unclear. Trimming took off 3 bases at V and 0 bases at J, with 4 bases between the two ends. Germline CDR1 reads SGHNT; CDR2 reads YYREEE (reference sequence). The CDR3 runs 13 residues. The chain's CDR3 is CASSSPSYNEQFF. In DNA, the CDR3 is TGTGCCAGCAGCTCACCCTCCTACAATGAGCAGTTCTTC.

Ten or more counts support this clonotype. The CDR3 DNA reads TGTGCCAGCAGTCTTCATGACAGGGGGGCGGTTGGTCGCGGGGAGCTGTTTTTT. Amino acid sequence: CASSLHDRGAVGRGELFF. V and J are TRBV27 and TRBJ2-2, with 9 bases lining up with TRBD1. The CDR3 loop spans 18 amino acids. V lost 5 bases, J lost 7 bases, and 17 bases stayed unmatched. Germline values: CDR1 MNHEY, CDR2 SMNVEV (reference sequence).

The rearrangement links TRBV23-1 to TRBJ2-7; no clear D gene. TRBV23-1 falls under the ORF class, with uncertain function. The ends were cut back, 4 bases at V and 4 bases at J, with 11 bases in the middle. The CDR3 covers 13 residues. The DNA for the CDR3 is TGCGCCAGCAGTCTAAAACTTTGTTACGAGCAGTACGTC. Protein: CASSLKLCYEQYV.

This clonotype showed up many times. V is TRBV7-9 and J is TRBJ2-6, with 14 bases aligning to TRBD2. The germline CDR1 and CDR2 sequences are SEHNR and FQNEAQ (reference sequence). The V and J ends lost 5 bases and 2 bases, in that order; junction bases with no gene match: 2. This CDR3 region has 17 residues. The CDR3 DNA is TGTGCCAGCAGCCGACTAGCGGGAGGGACTGGGGCCAACGTCCTGACTTTC. Amino acids: CASSRLAGGTGANVLTF.

This clonotype was detected only a few times. This chain links TRBV23-1 with TRBJ2-1; 11 nucleotides match TRBD2. TRBV23-1 is classed as an ORF, of uncertain function. After removal of 2 bases from V and 0 bases from J, the junction contained 12 bases not matched to a gene. The CDR3 extends over 20 amino acids. The CDR3 here is CASSQLPGTSGGSSYNEQFF. For the CDR3, the DNA is TGCGCCAGCAGTCAACTTCCCGGGACTAGCGGAGGGAGCTCCTACAATGAGCAGTTCTTC.